Reported below is one T cell receptor beta chain. Its antigen is not known. The length of the CDR3 is 19 residues. V gave up 5 bases and J gave up 4 bases; unmatched junction bases: 16. Germline CDR1 MDHEN, CDR2 SYDVKM. A second 7 to 11 cycle PCR used barcoded and J-beta primers. Each cDNA molecule received a tag from a template-switch adaptor that had 12 random nucleotides. From the 5' RACE reads, TCRdb called clonotypes with MiXCR, one entry per CDR3 protein. The sample contains over a million distinct CDR3 sequences, roughly 40% of which appear only once. These data originate in a study of blood T cells in healthy people across ages. Broader study findings: For the donors, CMV status was unknown and possibly confounded expanded clonotype changes. The long-lived group displayed more naive CD4+ cells, plus higher diversity, than the aged donors did. A roughly linear fall in TCR beta diversity per million T cells was seen with increasing age.

The sequence came from a woman under 30 in good health. The chain joins TRBV28 to TRBJ1-5; 11 bases map to TRBD1. The material sequenced was blood. The CDR3 is CASSPQRTGGAPGNQPQHF. CDR3 in DNA: TGTGCCAGCAGTCCCCAACGGACAGGGGGCGCCCCTGGAAATCAGCCCCAGCATTTT.